The rows below give T cell receptor beta chains drawn from one sample of a study of blood T cell repertoires in COVID-19. TCRdb's table, derived via immunoSEQ multiplex PCR, lists solely in-frame clones and lacks some. The sample consists of 150,000 or so clones, approximately 85% of them appearing once. Sequencing was done on a sample of peripheral blood. The receptors come from a woman aged 45-59 years with COVID-19, enrolled during active disease. The conserved cysteine and the conserved F or W are not part of the CDR3 here. The size field is filled for only some rows; it gives once, few, many or a size class.

.	TRBJ1-1	TRBV12-5	ASGLSESWQANTEAF
.	TRBJ1-4	TRBV18	ASSPPPGRNEKLF
.	TRBJ2-7	TRBV12-3/TRBV12-4	ASGWRESHEQY
.	TRBJ2-3	TRBV20-1	SASRAGSTDTQY
.	TRBJ2-2	TRBV7-2	ASSLRQGAGTGELF
.	TRBJ2-7	TRBV10-3	ATEGHYEQY
.	TRBJ1-2	TRBV7-8	ASSPAYTSYGYT
.	TRBJ1-2	TRBV4-1	ASTRTGGLRGYT
.	TRBJ2-5	TRBV30	AWSGQNQETQY
.	TRBJ1-3	TRBV30	AWSVQGFGNTIY
.	TRBJ2-7	TRBV28	ASQQGGGGEQY
.	TRBJ1-2	TRBV14	ASSWGLDGYT
.	TRBJ1-1	TRBV9	ASTILQGVGNTEAF
.	TRBJ1-1	TRBV29-1	SVVASEAEAF
.	TRBJ2-7	TRBV27	ASSNPTGGKVEQY
once	TRBJ1-3	TRBV7-6	ASSLALGDSGNTIY
.	TRBJ1-2	TRBV4-3	ASSSPKGFRVYGYT
few	TRBJ1-6	TRBV7-8	ASSLGSGNNSPLH
.	TRBJ1-6	TRBV28	ASSAGQPASPLH
few	TRBJ1-2	TRBV28	ASGGGVYYGYT
.	TRBJ2-1	TRBV6-2/TRBV6-3	ASSPPGLAVYEQF
.	TRBJ2-7	TRBV7-2	ASSLVGSAHEQY
.	TRBJ1-2	TRBV4-1	ASSQAGQSYGYT
few	TRBJ1-5	TRBV3-1/TRBV3-2	ASSRGGASNQPQH
once	TRBJ2-3	TRBV6-5	ASSSGRSTDTQY
.	TRBJ1-1	TRBV21-1	ASSKVCQGSLENTEAF
.	TRBJ1-1	TRBV3-1/TRBV3-2	ASSQGGRGHTEAF
.	TRBJ1-1	TRBV19	ASSIKAGQGTEAF
.	TRBJ1-1	TRBV7-2	ASSLRRVGLMNTEAF
.	TRBJ1-2	TRBV20-1	SATGQGGYT
.	TRBJ2-2	TRBV24-1	ATSRGQGVRGELF
once	TRBJ1-1	TRBV6-5	ASRLDRAGAEAF
.	TRBJ2-5	TRBV2	ASSVRQGGLAETQY
.	TRBJ1-1	TRBV15	ATSRGGQNTEAF
few	TRBJ1-5	TRBV12-3/TRBV12-4	ASSPRANQPQH
once	TRBJ1-6	TRBV6-5	ASSNTGGNSPLH
.	TRBJ1-2	TRBV9	ASRGVGYGYT
.	TRBJ2-7	TRBV5-1	ASSPGVEQY
.	TRBJ2-2	TRBV12-3/TRBV12-4	ASSPRGGRELF
.	TRBJ2-7	TRBV19	ASSAVGGAYEQY
.	TRBJ1-1	TRBV11-3	ASSYLGGTEAF
.	TRBJ2-1	TRBV10-3	AIRGQGGFSYNEQF
.	TRBJ2-7	TRBV2	ASTTEAYEQY
.	TRBJ2-4	TRBV5-1	ASSAKLRDRDSKHLLAKNIQY
once	TRBJ2-7	TRBV11-3	ASSIPGQVYEQY
.	TRBJ2-5	TRBV3-1/TRBV3-2	ASSHPVETQY
.	TRBJ1-3	TRBV10-3	AISFGTGAGNTIY
.	TRBJ1-4	TRBV6-6	ASSTSDTKLF
few	TRBJ1-5	TRBV28	ASRGQTGEPQH